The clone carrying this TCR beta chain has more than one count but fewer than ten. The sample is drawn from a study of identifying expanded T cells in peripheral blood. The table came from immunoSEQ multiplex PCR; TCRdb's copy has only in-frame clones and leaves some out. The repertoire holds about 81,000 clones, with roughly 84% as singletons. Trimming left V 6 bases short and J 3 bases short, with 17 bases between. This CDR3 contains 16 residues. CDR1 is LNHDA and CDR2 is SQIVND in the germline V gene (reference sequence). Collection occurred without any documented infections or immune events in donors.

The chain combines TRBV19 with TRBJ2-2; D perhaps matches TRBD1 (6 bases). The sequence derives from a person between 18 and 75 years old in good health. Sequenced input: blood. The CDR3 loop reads CASSRGLQGYTGELFF. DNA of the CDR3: TGTGCCAGTAGCCGAGGCCTACAGGGCTACACCGGGGAGCTGTTTTTT.